Listed here are 6 T cell receptor beta chains from one sample, sequenced in a study of blood T cell repertoires in COVID-19. Here immunoSEQ multiplex PCR was the method, and the copy in TCRdb shows in-frame clones only, minus some. Of some 150,000 clones listed, 80% to 90% were seen once; the top ten hold approximately 2.9%. Specimen: peripheral blood. The receptors originated from a man between 60 and 75 years old with acute or convalescent COVID-19.

This clone has a handful of counts. This rearrangement joins TRBV11-1 to TRBJ1-2; D gene uncertain. CDR3 length: 15 amino acids. V lost 5 bases and J lost 7, with 20 bases in between. Germline CDR1 reads SGHAT; CDR2 reads FQDESV (reference sequence). CDR3 DNA: TGTGCCAGCAGCACCCAATTGCAGTTTGAGGGTGGCTACACCTTC. Its translation is CASSTQLQFEGGYTF. Combining the CDR3 with reference TRBV11-1 and TRBJ1-2 gives the whole variable domain EAEVAQSPRYKITEKSQAVAFWCDPISGHATLYWYRQILGQGPELLVQFQDESVVDDSQLPKDRFSAERLKGVDSTLKIQPAELGDSAMYLCASSTQLQFEGGYTFGSGTRLTVV.

The chain links TRBV5-6 to TRBJ1-1; 9 bases match TRBD1. The CDR3 runs to 12 residues. CDR1 and CDR2 from the germline V gene are SGHDT and YYEEEE. With 5 bases clipped from V and 11 bases from J, the junction kept 7 bases outside the gene matches. As DNA, the CDR3 is TGTGCCAGCAGTCAAGAACAGGGGGCGGCTTTCTTT. Protein: CASSQEQGAAFF.

CDR3 DNA sequence: TGTGCCAGCAGTTACTCAGGGACAGGGCGCACCATTCAGTACTTC. This translates into CASSYSGTGRTIQYF. The rearrangement links TRBV6-5 to TRBJ2-4; 9 bases align to TRBD1. V dropped 0 bases and J dropped 9; count of bases not matched to a gene: 6. The germline CDR1 and CDR2 sequences are MNHEY and SVGAGI. The length of the CDR3 is 15 residues.

The gene calls are TRBV4-1 and TRBJ1-6, with D possibly TRBD1 on 6 matching bases. CDR3 length equals 18 residues. Germline CDR1 is MGHRA and CDR2 is YSYEKL. The ends were cut back, 3 bases at V and 7 bases at J, with 22 bases in the middle. In nucleotides, the CDR3 is TGCGCCAGCAGCCAGCACTCCGGGACAAACCCGTCGAATTCACCCCTCCACTTT. This translates into CASSQHSGTNPSNSPLHF.

V usage is TRBV5-1 and J usage is TRBJ2-7; possible D gene TRBD1, 6 bases. Germline loops: CDR1 SGHRS, CDR2 YFSETQ. The CDR3 sequence is 15 residues long. Deletions cut 0 bases from V and 3 bases from J, with 13 bases between. This CDR3 reads CASSLVAGALYEQYF. CDR3 DNA sequence: TGCGCCAGCAGCTTGGTCGCAGGGGCCCTCTACGAGCAGTACTTC.

The chain couples TRBV19 to TRBJ2-5, with 7 bases fitting TRBD2. From germline, CDR1 is LNHDA and CDR2 SQIVND (reference sequence). This CDR3 has 15 residues. V was clipped by 2 bases and J by 5 bases; unmatched bases: 8. CDR3 protein: CASSIPGRGKETQYF. The DNA of the CDR3 is TGTGCCAGTAGTATACCAGGGAGGGGAAAGGAGACCCAGTACTTC.